This T cell receptor (beta chain) was profiled in a study of a mutant IDH1 vaccine in newly diagnosed glioma. As for the study in general: Patients arrived already treated with radiotherapy, temozolomide, or both, most having had both.

V lost 7 bases and J lost 0; bases outside the gene matches: 9. This CDR3 contains 16 residues. Germline lookup yields CDR1 LNHDA and CDR2 SQIVND (reference sequence). As concerns this clone: Antigen unknown.

As to time point: week 5, during vaccination. Topical imiquimod accompanied each vaccine dose, which consisted of 300 ug of mutant IDH1 20-mer peptide. Astrocytomas that were new, WHO grade 3 or 4, IDH1-mutant and ATRX-lost were present in the donors. Clones were read by immunoSEQ multiplex PCR, and TCRdb kept only the in-frame ones, dropping some. The table records over 45,000 clones, about 86% of them present only once. Sequences were derived from PBMCs, sampled from a glioma patient whose treatment included an IDH1 peptide vaccine. The chain employs TRBV19 and TRBJ2-3, with 8 bases aligning to TRBD2. This sequence was found in a woman between 45 and 65 years old with glioma. The CDR3 spells CASTLSLAGSTDTQYF. The CDR3 DNA sequence: TGTGCCAGTACCCTAAGCCTAGCGGGTAGCACAGATACGCAGTATTTT.